The TCR beta chain under discussion was sequenced for a study of blood T cells in healthy people across ages. With a J-beta primer mix and a sample-barcoded 5' primer, a second PCR ran about 6 to 11 cycles. TCRdb itself ran the 5' RACE reads through MiXCR, one entry per CDR3 protein. Among over 1.5 million distinct CDR3 sequences listed, roughly 49% were seen once. This clonotype was picked up a small number of times. Sequencing was carried out using blood. The origin of this receptor is a woman aged 40 to 50 in good health.

This CDR3 reads CASSKNSNTGELFF. CDR3 nucleotides: TGTGCCAGCAGCAAAAATTCGAACACCGGGGAGCTGTTTTTT. The chain is built from TRBV7-9 and TRBJ2-2, with unresolved D. Germline CDR1 reads SEHNR; CDR2 reads FQNEAQ (reference sequence). The CDR3 runs 14 residues. The V and J ends lost 5 bases and 0 bases respectively, with 7 bases between them.